This T cell receptor beta chain was found in a study of CXCR3-negative and CXCR3-positive naive CD8 T cells. At the level of the study: Each library held about 1.5 +/- 0.3 million TRB reads, some 130 million in total.

Researchers prepared the TRB cDNA libraries using 5' RACE with UMI labels. Using the 5' RACE reads, TCRdb records one entry per CDR3 protein without DNA. This repertoire includes about 40,000 distinct CDR3 sequences. Study-wide results and caveats: Memory CD8+ cells showed much lower diversity, while both naive subsets displayed comparably high diversity. Naive subsets did not differ in surface CD5, and the authors estimated TCR strength using properties of the TRB CDR3.

This CDR3 comprises 15 residues. Germline CDR1 and CDR2: SGHRS and YFSETQ. To note about this clonotype: The target antigen is unknown.

Sequencing input: memory CD8+ T cells from blood. This TCR came from a human donor in good health. Some clones in this sample may be carry-over from other donors' samples. The chain couples TRBV5-1 to TRBJ1-4. The CDR3 reads CASSSTYATNEKLFF.